The clone carrying this T cell receptor beta chain was counted only a few times. Antigen specificity is unknown. Template switching introduced a universal primer site, and the cDNA bore unique molecular identifiers. TCRdb reprocessed the 5' RACE reads via MiXCR and lists one record per CDR3 protein. The sample carries some 1,600,000 distinct CDR3 sequences, under 35% recorded once. The sample belongs to a study of identical twins. Study-wide findings and caveats: Zero-insertion results could be subject to partial confounding by invariant MAIT and iNKT cells.

There are 14 residues in the CDR3. Germline lookup yields CDR1 SGHKS and CDR2 YYEKEE (reference sequence). Trimming shortened V by 4 bases and J by 4 bases, and 14 bases separated the two germline ends. Healthy Caucasians alone served as donors. This TCR came from a newborn girl in good health. Sample: cord blood. The chain carries TRBV5-5 and TRBJ1-2; D is possibly TRBD1 (5 bases). Written as DNA, the CDR3 is TGTGCCAGCAGCCCGACACAGGACCCCTATGGCTACACCTTC. Its protein product is CASSPTQDPYGYTF.